This TCR beta chain comes out of a study of blood T cell repertoires in COVID-19. Ages ranged from about 18 to 89 years, with residence in 20 to 30 US areas. In assigning cohorts, the study relied on participant-reported clinical history. CDR3 length: 16 amino acids. With 0 bases clipped from V and 5 bases from J, the junction kept 3 bases outside the gene matches. Germline CDR1 is SGHDT and CDR2 is YYEEEE. Sequenced by immunoSEQ multiplex PCR; TCRdb stores in-frame clones only, minus some. Of hundreds of thousands of clones in the sample, about 90% were seen once. This chain uses TRBV5-6 with TRBJ2-6, with 9 bases fitting TRBD1. The sample comprised PBMCs or T cells enriched from blood (not recorded which). This TCR was sampled from a man aged 40-50 years in a cohort exposed to, infected with or recovered from COVID-19 (not recorded which). The CDR3 is CASSLEQGARANVLTF. The CDR3 nucleotides read TGTGCCAGCAGCTTGGAACAGGGGGCTCGGGCCAACGTCCTGACTTTC.